The next 2 T cell receptor beta chains were all read from a single sample in a study of radiotherapy plus CTLA-4 blockade in lung cancer. Measured with immunoSEQ multiplex PCR; TCRdb has only the in-frame clones, and not every one. The table has about 28,000 clones, approximately 81% seen once. This specimen was peripheral blood, taken from a patient treated with radiotherapy plus ipilimumab. These receptors came from a human donor with non-small cell lung cancer that progressed on radiotherapy plus ipilimumab.

The J gene is TRBJ2-5, the V gene TRBV2, with TRBD2 matching over 7 bases. This CDR3 has 15 amino acids. CDR1 SNHLY and CDR2 FYNNEI come from the germline V gene. The J segment lost 1 base and the V segment lost 5 bases, leaving 7 bases of the junction unmatched. This CDR3 reads CASSRASGFQETQYF. As DNA, the CDR3 is TGTGCCAGCAGTAGGGCTAGCGGCTTCCAAGAGACCCAGTACTTC. Drawing the rest from reference TRBV2 and TRBJ2-5, the complete variable domain is EPEVTQTPSHQVTQMGQEVILRCVPISNHLYFYWYRQILGQKVEFLVSFYNNEISEKSEIFDDQFSVERPDGSNFTLKIRSTKLEDSAMYFCASSRASGFQETQYFGPGTRLLVL.

V and J are TRBV7-6 and TRBJ1-4; TRBD1 matches at 8 bases. The V and J ends lost 1 base and 8 bases, in that order; junction bases with no gene match: 6. The germline V gene encodes CDR1 SGHVS and CDR2 FNYEAQ. This CDR3 comprises 15 residues. CDR3 sequence (DNA): TGTGCCAGCAGCTTAGGGACAGGGTTTGGGGAAAAACTGTTTTTT. Amino acids: CASSLGTGFGEKLFF.